The entry that follows covers one T cell receptor (beta chain) sequence. Its antigen is not identified. The data originate from a study of post-analysis software for immune sequencing data. Across the whole study: Included courses were relapsing-remitting and secondary progressive multiple sclerosis; progressive-relapsing multiple sclerosis was also included. Study findings and constraints: TRBV5-6, TRBV5-1 and TRBV20-1 were among a few TRBV segments more frequent in patients than controls. By F measure, samples from a shared preparation batch strongly co-clustered. Those with multiple sclerosis, the patient group, showed significantly lower normalized Chao1 diversity than controls.

Sequencing libraries made from TCR beta cDNA carried unique molecular identifiers. T cells, about 0.9 to 11 million of them, yielded about 500,000 cDNA molecules. TCRdb analysed the PCR reads with MiXCR anew, one entry per CDR3 protein. The sample includes around 200,000 distinct CDR3 sequences, over 25% seen only once; the top ten take 3.4%. The V end lost 3 bases, the J end lost 8 bases, and 19 bases lay between the germline ends. The germline V gene has CDR1 KGHSH and CDR2 LQKENI. The CDR3 sequence is 15 residues long. Source material: blood. The rearrangement uses TRBV18 and TRBJ1-2, with a weak D call TRBD1 (5 bases). The TCR originated in a girl aged 2 to 17 with multiple sclerosis. The CDR3 coding sequence is TGTGCCAGCTCACCCTCGAGACAGCCTCTGGGAGGCTACACCTTC. The encoded protein is CASSPSRQPLGGYTF.